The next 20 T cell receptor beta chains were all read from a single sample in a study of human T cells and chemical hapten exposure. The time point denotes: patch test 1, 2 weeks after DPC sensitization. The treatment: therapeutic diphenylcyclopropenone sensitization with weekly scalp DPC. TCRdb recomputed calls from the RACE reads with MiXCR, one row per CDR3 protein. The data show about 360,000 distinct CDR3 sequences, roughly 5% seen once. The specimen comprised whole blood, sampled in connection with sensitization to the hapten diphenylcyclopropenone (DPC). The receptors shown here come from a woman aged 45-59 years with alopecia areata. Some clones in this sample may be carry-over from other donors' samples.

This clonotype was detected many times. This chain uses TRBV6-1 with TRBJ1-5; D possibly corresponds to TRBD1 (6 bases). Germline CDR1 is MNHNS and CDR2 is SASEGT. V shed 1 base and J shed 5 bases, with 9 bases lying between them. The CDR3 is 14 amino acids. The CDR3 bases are TGTGCCAGCAGTGAAGGGGGGCAGGATCAGCCCCAGCATTTT. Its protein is CASSEGGQDQPQHF.

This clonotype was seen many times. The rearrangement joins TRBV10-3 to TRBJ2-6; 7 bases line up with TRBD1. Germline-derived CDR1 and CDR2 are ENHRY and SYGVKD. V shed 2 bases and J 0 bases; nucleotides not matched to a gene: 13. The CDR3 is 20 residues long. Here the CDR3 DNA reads TGTGCCATCAGTGAGCCTGGCCCGGGACAGTACGGCTCTGGGGCCAACGTCCTGACTTTC. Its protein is CAISEPGPGQYGSGANVLTF.

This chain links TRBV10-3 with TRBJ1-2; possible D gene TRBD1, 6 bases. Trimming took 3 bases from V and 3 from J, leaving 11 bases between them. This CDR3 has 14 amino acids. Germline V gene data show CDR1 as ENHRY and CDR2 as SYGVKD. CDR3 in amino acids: CAISDGGQDYGYTF. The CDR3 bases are TGTGCCATCAGTGATGGGGGGCAGGACTATGGCTACACCTTC.

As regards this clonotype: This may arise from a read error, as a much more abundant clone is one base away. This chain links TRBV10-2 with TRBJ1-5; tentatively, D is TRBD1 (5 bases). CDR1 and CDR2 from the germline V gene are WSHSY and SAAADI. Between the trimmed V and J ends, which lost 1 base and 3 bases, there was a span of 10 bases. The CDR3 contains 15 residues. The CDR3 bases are TGCGCCAGCAGTGAGTACCAGGGTCTCAATCAGCCCCAGCATTTT. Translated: CASSEYQGLNQPQHF.

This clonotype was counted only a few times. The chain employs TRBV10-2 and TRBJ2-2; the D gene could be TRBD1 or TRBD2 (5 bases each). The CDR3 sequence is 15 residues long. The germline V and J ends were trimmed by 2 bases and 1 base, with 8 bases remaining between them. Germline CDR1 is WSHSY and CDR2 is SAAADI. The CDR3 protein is CASSEGTLNTGELFF. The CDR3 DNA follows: TGCGCCAGCAGTGAGGGGACCTTGAACACCGGGGAGCTGTTTTTT.

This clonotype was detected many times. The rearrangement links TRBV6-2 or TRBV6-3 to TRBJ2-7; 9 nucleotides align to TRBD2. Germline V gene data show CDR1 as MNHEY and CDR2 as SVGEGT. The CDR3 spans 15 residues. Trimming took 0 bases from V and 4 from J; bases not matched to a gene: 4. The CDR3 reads CASSYSSREGYEQYF. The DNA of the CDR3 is TGTGCCAGCAGTTACTCTTCGCGGGAGGGTTACGAGCAGTACTTC.

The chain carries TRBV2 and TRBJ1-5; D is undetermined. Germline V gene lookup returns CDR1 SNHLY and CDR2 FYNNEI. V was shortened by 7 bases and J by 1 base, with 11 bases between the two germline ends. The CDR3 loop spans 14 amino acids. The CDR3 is CASMSGSSNQPQHF. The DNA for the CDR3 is TGTGCCAGCATGAGCGGATCAAGCAATCAGCCCCAGCATTTT.

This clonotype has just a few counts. In DNA, the CDR3 is TGCGCCAGCAGCGAAGGGACAGGGCCTAACTATGGCTACACCTTC. This sequence encodes CASSEGTGPNYGYTF. The chain uses TRBV5-1 and TRBJ1-2; 9 positions match TRBD1. CDR1 and CDR2 (germline): SGHRS, YFSETQ. The CDR3 totals 15 residues. V trimming: 4 bases; J trimming: 0 bases; junction bases outside the gene matches: 4.

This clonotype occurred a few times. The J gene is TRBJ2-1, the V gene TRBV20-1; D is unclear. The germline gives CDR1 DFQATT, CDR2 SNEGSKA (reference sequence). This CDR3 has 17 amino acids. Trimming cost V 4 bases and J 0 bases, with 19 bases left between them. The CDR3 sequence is CSAMYMGQESSYNEQFF. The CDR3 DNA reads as TGCAGTGCTATGTATATGGGTCAGGAGAGCTCCTACAATGAGCAGTTCTTC.

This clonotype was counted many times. The CDR3 coding sequence is TGTGCCAGCAGCTCGAGGACAGGAGTGAACACTGAAGCTTTCTTT. Its translation: CASSSRTGVNTEAFF. The V and J genes are TRBV7-9 and TRBJ1-1, with 7 bases aligning to TRBD1. CDR3 length equals 15 residues. Germline V gives CDR1 SEHNR, CDR2 FQNEAQ (reference sequence). V lost 4 bases and J lost 0; bases outside the gene matches: 5.

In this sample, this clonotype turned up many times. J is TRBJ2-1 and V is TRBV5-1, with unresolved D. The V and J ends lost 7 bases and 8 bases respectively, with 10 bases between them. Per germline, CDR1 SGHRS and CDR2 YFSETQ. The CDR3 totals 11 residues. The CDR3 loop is CASRLEYEQFF. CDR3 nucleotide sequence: TGCGCCAGCCGACTGGAGTATGAGCAGTTCTTC.

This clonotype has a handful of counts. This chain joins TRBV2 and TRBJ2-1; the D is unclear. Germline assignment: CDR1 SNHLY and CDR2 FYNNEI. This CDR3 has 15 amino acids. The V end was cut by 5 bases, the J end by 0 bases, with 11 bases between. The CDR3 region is CASSSQVSSYNEQFF. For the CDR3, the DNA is TGTGCCAGCAGTAGCCAGGTGAGCTCCTACAATGAGCAGTTCTTC.

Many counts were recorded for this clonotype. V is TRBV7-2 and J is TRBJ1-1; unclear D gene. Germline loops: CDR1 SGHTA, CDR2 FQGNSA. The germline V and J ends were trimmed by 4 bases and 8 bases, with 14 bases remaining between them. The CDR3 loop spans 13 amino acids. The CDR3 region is CASSSWRAWEAFF. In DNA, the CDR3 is TGTGCCAGCAGCTCGTGGAGGGCCTGGGAAGCTTTCTTT.

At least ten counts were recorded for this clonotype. CDR3 residues: CASSFTGSGGELFF. The CDR3 nucleotides are TGTGCCAGCAGTTTCACCGGGAGTGGGGGGGAGCTGTTTTTT. The chain links TRBV28 to TRBJ2-2; a weak D match, TRBD2 (6 bases). Germline values: CDR1 MDHEN, CDR2 SYDVKM. V was pared by 3 bases and J by 8 bases, with 13 bases between. This CDR3 spans 14 amino acids.

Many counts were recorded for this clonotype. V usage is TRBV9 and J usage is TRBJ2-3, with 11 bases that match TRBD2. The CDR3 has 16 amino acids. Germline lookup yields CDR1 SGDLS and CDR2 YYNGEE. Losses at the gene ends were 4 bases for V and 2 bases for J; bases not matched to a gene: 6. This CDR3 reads CASSPRTSGYTDTQYF. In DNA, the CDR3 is TGTGCCAGCAGCCCCCGGACTAGCGGGTACACAGATACGCAGTATTTT.

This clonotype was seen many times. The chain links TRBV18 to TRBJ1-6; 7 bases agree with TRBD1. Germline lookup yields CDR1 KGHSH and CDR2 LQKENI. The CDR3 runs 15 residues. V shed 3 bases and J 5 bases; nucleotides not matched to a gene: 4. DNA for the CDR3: TGTGCCAGCTCACCCGCCGACAGGGATAATTCACCCCTCCACTTT. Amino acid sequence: CASSPADRDNSPLHF. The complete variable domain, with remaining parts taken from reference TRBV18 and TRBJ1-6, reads NAGVMQNPRHLVRRRGQEARLRCSPMKGHSHVYWYRQLPEEGLKFMVYLQKENIIDESGMPKERFSAEFPKEGPSILRIQQVVRGDSAAYFCASSPADRDNSPLHFGNGTRLTVT.

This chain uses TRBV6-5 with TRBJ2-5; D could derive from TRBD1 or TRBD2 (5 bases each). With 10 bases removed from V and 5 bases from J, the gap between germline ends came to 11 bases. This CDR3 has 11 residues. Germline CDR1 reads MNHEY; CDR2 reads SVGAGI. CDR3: CATRGDETQYF. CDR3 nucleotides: TGTGCCACGAGGGGAGACGAGACCCAGTACTTC.

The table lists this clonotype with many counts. Here the CDR3 reads CAISLERVPEQFF. CDR3 DNA: TGTGCCATCAGTCTCGAGCGGGTGCCTGAGCAGTTCTTC. The chain employs TRBV10-3 and TRBJ2-1, with TRBD2 as a possible D gene (6 bases). CDR3 length: 13 amino acids. CDR1 and CDR2 from the germline V gene are ENHRY and SYGVKD. Trimming removed 5 bases at V and 9 bases at J, with 14 bases between.

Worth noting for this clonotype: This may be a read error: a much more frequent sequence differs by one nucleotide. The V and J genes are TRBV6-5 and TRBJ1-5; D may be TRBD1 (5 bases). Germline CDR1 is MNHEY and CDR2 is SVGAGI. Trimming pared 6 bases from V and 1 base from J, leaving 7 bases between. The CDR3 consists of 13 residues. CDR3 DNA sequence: TGTGCCAGCAGGCAGGGAAGCAATCAGCCCCAGCATTTT. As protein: CASRQGSNQPQHF.

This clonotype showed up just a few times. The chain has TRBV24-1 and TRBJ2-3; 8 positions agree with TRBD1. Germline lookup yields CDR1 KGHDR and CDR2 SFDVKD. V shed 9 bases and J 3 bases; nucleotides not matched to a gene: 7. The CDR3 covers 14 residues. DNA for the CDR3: TGTGCCACCGGAGACAGGGGCCTTACAGATACGCAGTATTTT. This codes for CATGDRGLTDTQYF.